What follows are 24 T cell receptor beta chains derived from one specimen sequenced in a study of blood T cell repertoires in COVID-19. The protocol was immunoSEQ multiplex PCR, while the TCRdb copy is restricted to in-frame clones and leaves out a portion. The data contain fewer than 250,000 clones, 82% of them singletons. Sequences were obtained from peripheral blood. These receptors were taken from an older woman with COVID-19, enrolled during active disease.

This clone was counted many times. This chain links TRBV7-2 with TRBJ1-6; maybe TRBD1 (5 bases). The germline V gene encodes CDR1 SGHTA and CDR2 FQGNSA. The CDR3 runs 15 residues. V was clipped by 5 bases and J by 14 bases, with 22 bases between them. The CDR3 DNA reads TGTGCCAGCAGCCCACCGGCCGGGACTCGGAGGTCCCTCCACTTT. Translating gives CASSPPAGTRRSLHF. The complete variable domain, with remaining parts taken from reference TRBV7-2 and TRBJ1-6, reads GAGVSQSPSNKVTEKGKDVELRCDPISGHTALYWYRQSLGQGLEFLIYFQGNSAPDKSGLPSDRFSAERTGGSVSTLTIQRTQQEDSAVYLCASSPPAGTRRSLHFGNGTRLTVT.

A word on this clone: The same CDR3 also results from other DNA sequences found in this sample. The rearrangement links TRBV6-5 to TRBJ2-7; 9 bases agree with TRBD2. The junction had 5 bases not matched to a gene; V was cut back by 6 bases and J by 2 bases. This CDR3 is 14 amino acids long. Germline V gene lookup returns CDR1 MNHEY and CDR2 SVGAGI. The CDR3 here is CASSRAGGPYEQYF. The CDR3 nucleotides are TGTGCCAGCAGCCGTGCGGGAGGGCCCTACGAGCAGTACTTC.

The chain has TRBV5-5 and TRBJ1-2; possibly TRBD1 for D (5 bases). V was shortened by 3 bases and J by 7 bases, with 16 bases between the two germline ends. CDR3 length: 14 amino acids. CDR1 and CDR2 from the germline V gene are SGHKS and YYEKEE (reference sequence). The CDR3 region is CASSSLEGRGGYTF. For the CDR3, the DNA is TGTGCCAGCAGCTCGCTGGAGGGGCGGGGTGGCTACACCTTC.

The V call is TRBV9, the J call TRBJ2-3; tentative D call: TRBD1 (5 bases). Trimming took 2 bases from V and 0 from J, leaving 22 bases between them. The CDR3 sequence is 19 residues long. Germline CDR1 SGDLS, CDR2 YYNGEE. CDR3 loop: CASSVGPGQGRASTDTQYF. CDR3 bases: TGTGCCAGCAGCGTTGGCCCGGGTCAGGGAAGGGCTAGCACAGATACGCAGTATTTT.

The genes are TRBV3-1 (or the pseudogene TRBV3-2) and TRBJ2-7; TRBD2 matches at 9 bases. The V gene end was trimmed by 0 bases and the J gene end by 5 bases; junction bases not matched to a gene: 8. The germline CDR1 and CDR2 sequences are LGHDT and YNNKEL (reference sequence). CDR3 length: 16 residues. The CDR3 nucleotides are TGTGCCAGCAGCCAAGATCCGGCTAGCGGGGTGAACGAGCAGTACGTC. Its translation is CASSQDPASGVNEQYV.

The chain is built from TRBV6-5 and TRBJ2-5, with TRBD2 identical over 10 bases. CDR1 and CDR2 from the germline V gene are MNHEY and SVGAGI. V lost 8 bases to trimming and J lost 2 bases; unmatched junction nucleotides: 2. CDR3 size: 13 residues. CDR3 sequence reads: CASGTSVQETQYF. In nucleotides, the CDR3 is TGTGCCAGCGGGACTAGCGTTCAAGAGACCCAGTACTTC.

The genes are TRBV10-3 and TRBJ2-7; D possibly corresponds to TRBD1 (6 bases). CDR1 ENHRY and CDR2 SYGVKD come from the germline V gene. The CDR3 totals 14 residues. The germline V and J ends were trimmed by 6 bases and 3 bases, with 15 bases remaining between them. The CDR3 DNA follows: TGTGCCATCAGAACAGGGAGAGGAGACTACGAGCAGTACTTC. Translation gives CAIRTGRGDYEQYF.

This CDR3 reads CASSPTGTLYEQYV. Here the CDR3 DNA reads TGTGCCAGCAGCCCGACAGGGACCCTATACGAGCAGTACGTC. The V gene is TRBV11-2, the J gene TRBJ2-7, with 7 bases aligning to TRBD1. With V trimmed by 5 bases and J by 4 bases, 8 bases remained unmatched. The CDR3 is 14 amino acids. CDR1 is SGHAT and CDR2 is FQNNGV in the germline V gene.

The chain uses TRBV7-3 and TRBJ2-2; tentative D call: TRBD1 (6 bases). The V gene lost 5 bases and the J gene lost 1 base, with 11 bases spanning the gap. Germline V gene sequence: CDR1 SGHTA, CDR2 FQGTGA. CDR3 length equals 15 residues. The CDR3 here is CASSPGQGNTGELFF. In DNA form, the CDR3 reads TGTGCCAGCAGCCCGGGACAAGGGAACACCGGGGAGCTGTTTTTT.

The genes are TRBV10-3 and TRBJ1-3, with D perhaps matching TRBD1 (5 bases). Per germline, CDR1 ENHRY and CDR2 SYGVKD. V lost 6 bases and J lost 2, with 14 bases in between. This CDR3 has 15 residues. CDR3 protein: CAIRDSSGAGNTIYF. CDR3 nucleotide sequence: TGTGCCATCAGAGATTCTTCGGGGGCTGGAAACACCATATATTTT.

The chain has TRBV27 and TRBJ1-4; TRBD1 might be the D (6 bases). The CDR3 extends over 14 amino acids. Trimming removed 5 bases at V and 4 bases at J, with 11 bases between. Germline CDR1 is MNHEY and CDR2 is SMNVEV (reference sequence). DNA for the CDR3: TGTGCCAGCAGTCAGGACAGAATTAATGAAAAACTGTTTTTT. Translating it yields CASSQDRINEKLFF.

The J gene is TRBJ1-5, the V gene TRBV6-1; possibly TRBD1 for D (6 bases). CDR1 is MNHNS, CDR2 SASEGT, per germline. V was trimmed by 2 bases and J by 9 bases, leaving 14 bases between them. This CDR3 is 14 amino acids long. This chain's CDR3 is CASSESNRGAPQHF. The CDR3 DNA reads as TGTGCCAGCAGTGAATCAAACCGGGGGGCGCCCCAGCATTTT.

This chain joins TRBV14 and TRBJ1-2; no reliable D call. This CDR3 region has 14 residues. Germline lookup yields CDR1 SGHDN and CDR2 FVKESK. V was clipped by 0 bases and J by 2 bases, with 7 bases between them. CDR3 loop: CASSQERKNYGYTF. CDR3 coding DNA: TGTGCCAGCAGCCAAGAGAGGAAGAACTATGGCTACACCTTC.

This clone was counted a few times. This chain connects TRBV11-2 to TRBJ1-2; D remains unclear. Germline lookup yields CDR1 SGHAT and CDR2 FQNNGV. V gave up 3 bases and J gave up 6 bases, with 14 bases separating them. The CDR3 is 14 amino acids. Here the CDR3 reads CASSFDVLLDGYTF. Written as DNA, the CDR3 is TGTGCCAGCAGCTTTGACGTACTACTTGATGGCTACACCTTC.

V is TRBV20-1 and J is TRBJ1-4; unclear D gene. Trimming stripped 6 bases from V and 8 bases from J, with 10 bases between. Germline V gives CDR1 DFQATT, CDR2 SNEGSKA (reference sequence). This CDR3 region has 11 residues. The CDR3 reads CSAATGEKLFF. The CDR3 DNA follows: TGCAGTGCAGCGACGGGAGAAAAACTGTTTTTT.

This chain joins TRBV12-3 or TRBV12-4 and TRBJ1-1; TRBD1 is a possible D gene (5 bases). V was cut by 6 bases and J by 5 bases, with 13 bases left in between. The CDR3 sequence is 13 residues long. The CDR3 DNA sequence: TGTGCCAGCAGCCCCGTCCGGGGGACTGAAGCTTTCTTT. Translation gives CASSPVRGTEAFF.

J is TRBJ2-7 and V is TRBV7-2, with 7 bases matching TRBD2. Germline V gene sequence: CDR1 SGHTA, CDR2 FQGNSA. Trimming at V came to 1 base and at J to 7 bases, leaving 7 bases not matched to a gene. CDR3 length: 14 residues. CDR3 amino acids: CASSLEGRAGEQYF. As DNA, the CDR3 is TGTGCCAGCAGCTTAGAAGGGAGGGCGGGGGAGCAGTACTTC.

CDR3 loop: CASSRVKGQGAPTGGYTF. CDR3 nucleotide sequence: TGTGCCAGCTCAAGAGTTAAGGGACAGGGGGCACCTACCGGCGGCTACACCTTC. The rearrangement uses TRBV18 and TRBJ1-2; TRBD1 agrees at 12 bases. Germline V gene lookup returns CDR1 KGHSH and CDR2 LQKENI. After removal of 5 bases from V and 8 bases from J, the junction contained 18 bases not matched to a gene. The CDR3 runs 18 residues.

The chain combines TRBV7-3 with TRBJ2-7; 11 bases fit TRBD2. V dropped 5 bases and J dropped 4; count of bases not matched to a gene: 4. Germline V gene sequence: CDR1 SGHTA, CDR2 FQGTGA. CDR3 length: 14 amino acids. CDR3 in DNA: TGTGCCAGCAGCCCCGGGACTAGCGGATACGAGCAGTACTTC. Its protein product is CASSPGTSGYEQYF.

The chain uses TRBV28 and TRBJ1-1, with 8 nucleotides matching TRBD1. From germline, CDR1 is MDHEN and CDR2 SYDVKM. This CDR3 is built from 14 residues. J was trimmed by 4 bases and V by 6 bases; bases with no gene match: 7. The CDR3 nucleotides read TGTGCCAGCAGATTAAGGCAGGGGGCCACTGAAGCTTTCTTT. The encoded protein is CASRLRQGATEAFF.

The chain links TRBV7-6 to TRBJ2-1, with TRBD2 matching over 10 bases. Germline V CDR1 and CDR2: SGHVS, FNYEAQ. The trim removed 5 bases at V and 5 bases at J, leaving 6 bases unmatched. This CDR3 has 15 residues. The CDR3 region has the DNA TGTGCCAGCAGCCTTAGCGGGGGGCCCAACAATGAGCAGTTCTTC. This sequence encodes CASSLSGGPNNEQFF.

CDR3 DNA sequence: TGTGCCAGCAGACGGGACAGGGTTAACTATGGCTACACCTTC. Translating gives CASRRDRVNYGYTF. This chain connects TRBV27 to TRBJ1-2; 9 nucleotides agree with TRBD1. CDR1 is MNHEY, CDR2 SMNVEV, per germline (reference sequence). The CDR3 extends over 14 amino acids. The junction had 3 bases not matched to a gene; V was cut back by 6 bases and J by 1 base.

V is TRBV18 and J is TRBJ1-5, with D possibly TRBD1 on 6 matching bases. Trimming stripped 1 base from V and 4 bases from J, with 11 bases between. CDR3 size: 15 residues. CDR1 is KGHSH, CDR2 LQKENI, per germline. The CDR3 DNA sequence: TGTGCCAGCTCACCACTGACAGGTACTAATCAGCCCCAGCATTTT. Translated, it gives CASSPLTGTNQPQHF.

This rearrangement joins TRBV3-1 (or the pseudogene TRBV3-2) to TRBJ1-3; TRBD1 might be the D (6 bases). Germline assignment: CDR1 LGHDT and CDR2 YNNKEL (reference sequence). This CDR3 comprises 16 residues. V lost 2 bases and J 4 bases, leaving 15 bases between the germline ends. The CDR3 reads CASSQFPQGLGNTIYF. The CDR3 region has the DNA TGTGCCAGCAGCCAATTCCCACAGGGTTTAGGAAACACCATATATTTT.